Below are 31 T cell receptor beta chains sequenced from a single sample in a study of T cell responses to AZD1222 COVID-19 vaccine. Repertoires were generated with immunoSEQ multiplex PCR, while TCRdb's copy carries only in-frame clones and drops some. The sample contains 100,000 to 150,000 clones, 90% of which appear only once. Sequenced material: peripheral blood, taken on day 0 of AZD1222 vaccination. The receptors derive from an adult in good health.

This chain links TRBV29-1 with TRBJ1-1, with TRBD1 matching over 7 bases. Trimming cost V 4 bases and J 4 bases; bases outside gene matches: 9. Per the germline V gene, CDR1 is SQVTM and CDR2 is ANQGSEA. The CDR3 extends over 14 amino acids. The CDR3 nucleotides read TGCAGCGTTGCAAAAAGGGGGCAGGGCACTGAAGCTTTCTTT. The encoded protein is CSVAKRGQGTEAFF. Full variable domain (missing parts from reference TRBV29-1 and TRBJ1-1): SAVISQKPSRDICQRGTSLTIQCQVDSQVTMMFWYRQQPGQSLTLIATANQGSEATYESGFVIDKFPISRPNLTFSTLTVSNMSPEDSSIYLCSVAKRGQGTEAFFGQGTRLTVV.

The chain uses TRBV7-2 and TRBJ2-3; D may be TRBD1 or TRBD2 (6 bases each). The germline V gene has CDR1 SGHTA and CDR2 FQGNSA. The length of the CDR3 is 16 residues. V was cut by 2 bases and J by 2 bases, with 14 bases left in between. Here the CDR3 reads CASSLWGARDTDTQYF. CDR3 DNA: TGTGCCAGCAGCTTATGGGGGGCTCGAGACACAGATACGCAGTATTTT.

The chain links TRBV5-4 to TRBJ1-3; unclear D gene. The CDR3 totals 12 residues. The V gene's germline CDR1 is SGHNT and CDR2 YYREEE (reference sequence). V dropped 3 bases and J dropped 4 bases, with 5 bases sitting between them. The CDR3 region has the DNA TGTGCCAGCAGCTCCGCCGGAAACACCATATATTTT. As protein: CASSSAGNTIYF.

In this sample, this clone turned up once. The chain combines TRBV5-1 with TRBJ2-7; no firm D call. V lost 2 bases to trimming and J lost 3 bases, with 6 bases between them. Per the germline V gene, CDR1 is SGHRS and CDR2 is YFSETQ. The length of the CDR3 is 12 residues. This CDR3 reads CASSFNFYEQYF. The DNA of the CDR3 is TGCGCCAGCAGCTTTAACTTCTACGAGCAGTACTTC.

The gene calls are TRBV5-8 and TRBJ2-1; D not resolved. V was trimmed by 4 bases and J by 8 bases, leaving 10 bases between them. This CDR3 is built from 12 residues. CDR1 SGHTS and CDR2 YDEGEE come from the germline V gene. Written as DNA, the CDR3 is TGTGCCAGCAGCCCCTCGTGGGATGAGCAGTTCTTC. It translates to CASSPSWDEQFF.

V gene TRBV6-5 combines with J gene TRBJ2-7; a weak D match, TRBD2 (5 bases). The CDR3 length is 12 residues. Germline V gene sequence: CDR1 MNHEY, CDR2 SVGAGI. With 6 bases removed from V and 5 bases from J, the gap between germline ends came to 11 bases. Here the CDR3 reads CASRAPGNEQYF. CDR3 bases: TGTGCCAGCAGGGCCCCGGGAAACGAGCAGTACTTC.

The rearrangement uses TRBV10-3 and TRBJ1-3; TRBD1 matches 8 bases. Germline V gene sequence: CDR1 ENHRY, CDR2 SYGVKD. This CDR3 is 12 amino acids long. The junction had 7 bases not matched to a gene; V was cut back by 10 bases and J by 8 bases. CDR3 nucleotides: TGTGCCAGCAAGGACAGGGCCGACACCATATATTTT. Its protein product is CASKDRADTIYF.

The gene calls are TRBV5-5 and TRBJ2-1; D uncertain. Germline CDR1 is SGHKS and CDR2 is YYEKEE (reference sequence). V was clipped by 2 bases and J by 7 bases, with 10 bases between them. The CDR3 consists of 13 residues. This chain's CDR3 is CASSFLGLNEQFF. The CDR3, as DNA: TGTGCCAGCAGCTTCTTAGGGCTGAATGAGCAGTTCTTC.

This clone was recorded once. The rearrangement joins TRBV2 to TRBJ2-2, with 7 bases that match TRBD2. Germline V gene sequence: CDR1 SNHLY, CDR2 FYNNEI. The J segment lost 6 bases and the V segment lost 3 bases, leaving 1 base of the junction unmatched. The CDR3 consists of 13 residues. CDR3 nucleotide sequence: TGTGCCAGCAGTGATAGCGGGTCCGGGGAGCTGTTTTTT. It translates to CASSDSGSGELFF.

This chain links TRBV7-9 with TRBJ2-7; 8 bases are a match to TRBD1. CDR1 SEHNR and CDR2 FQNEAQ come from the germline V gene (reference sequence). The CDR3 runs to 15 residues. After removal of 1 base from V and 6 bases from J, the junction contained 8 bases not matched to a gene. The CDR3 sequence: CASSLVRTGLLEQYF. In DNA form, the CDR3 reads TGTGCCAGCAGCTTAGTTCGGACAGGGCTACTCGAGCAGTACTTC.

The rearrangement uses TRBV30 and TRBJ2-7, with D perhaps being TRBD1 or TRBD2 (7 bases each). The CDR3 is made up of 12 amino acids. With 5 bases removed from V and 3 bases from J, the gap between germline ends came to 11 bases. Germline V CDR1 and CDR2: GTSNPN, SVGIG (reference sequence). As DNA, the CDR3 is TGTGCCTGGGGGGGGGACAGCTACGAGCAGTACTTC. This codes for CAWGGDSYEQYF.

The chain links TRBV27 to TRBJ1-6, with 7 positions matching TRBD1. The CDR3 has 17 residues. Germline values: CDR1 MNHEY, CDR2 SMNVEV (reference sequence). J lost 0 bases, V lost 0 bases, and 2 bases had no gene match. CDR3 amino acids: CASSLSEGASYNSPLHF. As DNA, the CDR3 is TGTGCCAGCAGTTTATCGGAGGGGGCCTCCTATAATTCACCCCTCCACTTT.

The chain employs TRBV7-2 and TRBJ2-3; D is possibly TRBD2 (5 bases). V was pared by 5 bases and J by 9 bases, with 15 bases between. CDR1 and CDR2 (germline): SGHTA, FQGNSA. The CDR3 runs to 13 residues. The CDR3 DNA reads TGTGCCAGCAGCCCAGGACTCGAACGAACGCAGTATTTT. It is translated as CASSPGLERTQYF.

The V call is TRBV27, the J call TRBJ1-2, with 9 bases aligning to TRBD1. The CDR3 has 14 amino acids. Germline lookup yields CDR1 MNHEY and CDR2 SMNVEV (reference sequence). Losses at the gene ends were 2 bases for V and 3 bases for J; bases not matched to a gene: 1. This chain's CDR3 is CASSLTGGYYGYTF. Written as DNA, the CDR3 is TGTGCCAGCAGTTTAACAGGGGGCTACTATGGCTACACCTTC.

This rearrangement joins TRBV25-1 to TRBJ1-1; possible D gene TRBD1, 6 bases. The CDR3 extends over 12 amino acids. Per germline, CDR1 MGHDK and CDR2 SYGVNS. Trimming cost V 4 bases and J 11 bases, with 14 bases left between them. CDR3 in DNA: TGTGCCAGCAGTGCCACAGGGATTGGGGCTTTCTTT. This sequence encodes CASSATGIGAFF.

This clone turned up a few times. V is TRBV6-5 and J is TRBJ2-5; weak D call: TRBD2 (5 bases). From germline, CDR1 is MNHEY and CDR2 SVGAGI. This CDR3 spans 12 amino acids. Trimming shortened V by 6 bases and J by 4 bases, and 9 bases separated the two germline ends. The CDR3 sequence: CASSRGPETQYF. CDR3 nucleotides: TGTGCCAGCAGCCGGGGTCCAGAGACCCAGTACTTC.

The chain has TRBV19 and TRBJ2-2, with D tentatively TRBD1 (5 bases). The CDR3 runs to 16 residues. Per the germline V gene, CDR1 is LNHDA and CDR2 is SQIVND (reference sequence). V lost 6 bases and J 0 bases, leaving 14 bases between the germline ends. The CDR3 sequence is CASRTVDISNTGELFF. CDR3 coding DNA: TGTGCCAGTAGAACCGTGGACATCTCGAACACCGGGGAGCTGTTTTTT.

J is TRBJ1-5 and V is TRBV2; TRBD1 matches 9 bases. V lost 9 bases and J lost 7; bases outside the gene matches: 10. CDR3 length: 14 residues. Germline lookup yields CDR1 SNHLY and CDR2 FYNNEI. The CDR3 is CASLQGADDQPQHF. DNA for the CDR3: TGTGCCAGTCTACAGGGGGCGGACGACCAGCCCCAGCATTTT. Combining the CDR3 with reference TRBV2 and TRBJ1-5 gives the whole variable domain EPEVTQTPSHQVTQMGQEVILRCVPISNHLYFYWYRQILGQKVEFLVSFYNNEISEKSEIFDDQFSVERPDGSNFTLKIRSTKLEDSAMYFCASLQGADDQPQHFGDGTRLSIL.

The CDR3 DNA is TGTGCCAGCAGCCCGGTGCAGGTCTCTGAAGCTTTCTTT. Protein product: CASSPVQVSEAFF. The chain carries TRBV5-8 and TRBJ1-1; D unclear. The CDR3 is 13 residues long. Germline V gives CDR1 SGHTS, CDR2 YDEGEE. The V end was cut by 4 bases, the J end by 6 bases, with 13 bases between.

The CDR3 region is CASSLYGQGLSYEQYF. For the CDR3, the DNA is TGTGCCAGCAGTTTATACGGACAGGGACTTTCCTACGAGCAGTACTTC. The rearrangement uses TRBV13 and TRBJ2-7; TRBD1 aligns across 8 bases. The germline gives CDR1 PRHDT, CDR2 FYEKMQ (reference sequence). The CDR3 contains 16 residues. The ends lost 6 bases at V and 1 base at J; junction bases unmatched: 11.

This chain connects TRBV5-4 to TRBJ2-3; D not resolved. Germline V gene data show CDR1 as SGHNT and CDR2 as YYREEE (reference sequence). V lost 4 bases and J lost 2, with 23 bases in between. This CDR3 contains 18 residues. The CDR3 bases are TGTGCCAGCAGCCCACCCTGGAACGTCTCGATTTCCACAGATACGCAGTATTTT. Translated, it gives CASSPPWNVSISTDTQYF.

The CDR3 sequence is CASSVDLGETQYF. The CDR3 DNA sequence: TGTGCCAGCAGCGTGGACCTCGGGGAGACCCAGTACTTC. The chain combines TRBV9 with TRBJ2-5; D not certain. CDR1 is SGDLS, CDR2 YYNGEE, per germline. This CDR3 is 13 amino acids long. Between the trimmed V and J ends, which lost 2 bases and 5 bases, there was a span of 10 bases.

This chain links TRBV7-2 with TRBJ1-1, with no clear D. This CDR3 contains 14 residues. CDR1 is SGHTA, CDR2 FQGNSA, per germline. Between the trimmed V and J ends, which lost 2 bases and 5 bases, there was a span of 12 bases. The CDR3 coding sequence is TGTGCCAGCAGCTTACAGCGGGGAGGTACTGAAGCTTTCTTT. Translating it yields CASSLQRGGTEAFF.

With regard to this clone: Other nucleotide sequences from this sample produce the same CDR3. The DNA of the CDR3 is TGTGCCAGCAGCTTAAGGCAGGGTAGCTCCTATAATTCACCCCTCCACTTT. Protein: CASSLRQGSSYNSPLHF. The chain combines TRBV11-2 with TRBJ1-6, with a weak D call TRBD1 (5 bases). CDR1 is SGHAT, CDR2 FQNNGV, per germline. This CDR3 comprises 17 residues. V was pared by 2 bases and J by 0 bases, with 11 bases between.

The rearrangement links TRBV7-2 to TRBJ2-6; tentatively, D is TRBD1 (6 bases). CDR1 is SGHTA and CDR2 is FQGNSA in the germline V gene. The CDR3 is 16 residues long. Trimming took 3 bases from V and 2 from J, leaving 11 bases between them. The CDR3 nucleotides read TGTGCCAGCAGCTTTGGTGCAGGGGCTGGGGCCAACGTCCTGACTTTC. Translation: CASSFGAGAGANVLTF.

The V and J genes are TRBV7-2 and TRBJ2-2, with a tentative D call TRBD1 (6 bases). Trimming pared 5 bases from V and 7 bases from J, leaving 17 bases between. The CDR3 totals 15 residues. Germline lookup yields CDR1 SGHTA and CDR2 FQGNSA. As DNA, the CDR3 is TGTGCCAGCAGCCAAGCCTGGGGGCGCAACGGGGAGCTGTTTTTT. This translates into CASSQAWGRNGELFF.

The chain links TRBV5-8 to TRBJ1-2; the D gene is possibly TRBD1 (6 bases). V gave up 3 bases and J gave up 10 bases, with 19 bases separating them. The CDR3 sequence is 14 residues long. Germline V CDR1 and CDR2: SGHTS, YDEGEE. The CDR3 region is CASSSPDSGDLYTF. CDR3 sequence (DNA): TGTGCCAGCAGCTCACCGGACAGCGGGGACCTCTACACCTTC.

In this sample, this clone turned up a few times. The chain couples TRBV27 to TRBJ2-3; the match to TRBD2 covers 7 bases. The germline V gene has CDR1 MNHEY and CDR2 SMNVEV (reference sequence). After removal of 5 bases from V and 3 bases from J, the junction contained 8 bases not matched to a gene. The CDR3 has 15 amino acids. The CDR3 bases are TGTGCCAGCAGTCGGGGGGTAGTTAGAACAGATACGCAGTATTTT. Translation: CASSRGVVRTDTQYF.

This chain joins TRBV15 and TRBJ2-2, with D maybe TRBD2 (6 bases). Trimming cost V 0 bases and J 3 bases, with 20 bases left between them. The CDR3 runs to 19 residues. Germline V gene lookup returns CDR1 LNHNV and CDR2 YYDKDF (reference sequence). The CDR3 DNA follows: TGTGCCACCAGCAGAGATGGATCGGGGGAGAGGTGGGACACCGGGGAGCTGTTTTTT. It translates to CATSRDGSGERWDTGELFF.

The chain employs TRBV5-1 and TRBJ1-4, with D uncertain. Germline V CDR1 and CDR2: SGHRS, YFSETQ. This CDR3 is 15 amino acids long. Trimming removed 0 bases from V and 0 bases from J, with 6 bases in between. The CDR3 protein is CASSLGRATNEKLFF. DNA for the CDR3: TGCGCCAGCAGCTTGGGCCGCGCAACTAATGAAAAACTGTTTTTT.

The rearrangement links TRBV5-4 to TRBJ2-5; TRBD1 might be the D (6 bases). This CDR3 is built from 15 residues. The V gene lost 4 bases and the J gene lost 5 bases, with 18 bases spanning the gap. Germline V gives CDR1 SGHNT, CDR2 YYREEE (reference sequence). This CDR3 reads CASSLPGAPRETQYF. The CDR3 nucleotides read TGTGCCAGCAGCCTTCCAGGGGCCCCACGGGAGACCCAGTACTTC.